This T cell receptor beta chain was captured by sequencing in a study of blood T cells in healthy people across ages. Findings and caveats of the study: In older individuals, TCR beta diversity per million T cells was lower, falling roughly linearly with age.

On this clonotype itself: Its cognate antigen is unknown.

The germline CDR1 and CDR2 sequences are DFQATT and SNEGSKA (reference sequence). The CDR3 loop spans 14 amino acids. Trimming stripped 5 bases from V and 5 bases from J, with 17 bases between. A second roughly 6 to 12 cycle PCR used barcoded and J-beta primers. TCRdb analysed the 5' RACE reads with MiXCR anew, one entry per CDR3 protein. The sample lists hundreds of thousands of distinct CDR3 sequences, roughly 44% occurring once. The receptor was derived from a man aged 55 to 70 in good health. This chain joins TRBV20-1 and TRBJ2-3, with a tentative D call TRBD2 (5 bases). The sample taken for sequencing was blood. CDR3 loop: CSARSGSAGDTQYF. In DNA, the CDR3 is TGCAGTGCTCGAAGTGGGTCGGCGGGAGATACGCAGTATTTT.